Listed below are T cell receptor beta chains from one sample, sequenced in a study of OX40 agonist ivuxolimab in advanced cancers. TCRdb's copy holds only in-frame clones and misses some; the assay was immunoSEQ multiplex PCR. The table includes tens of thousands of clones, 80% to 90% detected once. Sequenced material: CD4+ or CD8+ T cells sorted from blood, taken in a trial of the OX40 agonist ivuxolimab. All receptors come from an adult with an advanced solid tumor such as melanoma, head and neck, liver or kidney cancer. Both conserved end residues are part of each CDR3. D genes are given only for firm matches. Clone size is given for some rows only: seen once, a few or many times, or a class if the clone is expanded.

.,TRBV28,.,TRBJ1-2,CASSFSGGRNYGYTF,TGTGCCAGCAGTTTCAGTGGCGGCCGTAACTATGGCTACACCTTC
.,TRBV6-1,.,TRBJ2-6,CASSDSQNSGANVLTF,TGTGCCAGCAGTGATAGCCAGAACTCTGGGGCCAACGTCCTGACTTTC
TRBD1,TRBV27,.,TRBJ2-7,CASSSPGQTYEQYF,TGTGCCAGCAGTTCTCCGGGACAGACCTACGAGCAGTACTTC
.,TRBV7-2,.,TRBJ2-3,CASSLGYSPDTQYF,TGTGCCAGCAGCTTAGGCTACAGTCCAGATACGCAGTATTTT
.,TRBV7-6,.,TRBJ1-5,CASSLAKYQPQHF,TGTGCCAGCAGCTTAGCGAAATATCAGCCCCAGCATTTT
.,TRBV5-8,.,TRBJ2-7,CASSLGLQLYEQYF,TGTGCCAGCAGCCTTGGACTCCAGCTCTACGAGCAGTACTTC
.,TRBV7-6,.,TRBJ1-1,CASSLGEDGLRTEAFF,TGTGCCAGCAGCTTAGGAGAAGACGGACTGCGGACTGAAGCTTTCTTT
.,TRBV27,.,TRBJ2-1,CASSSILDWKYNEQFF,TGTGCCAGCAGTAGCATTTTGGACTGGAAATACAATGAGCAGTTCTTC
TRBD1,TRBV9,.,TRBJ2-2,CASSTGGFGTGELFF,TGTGCCAGCAGCACAGGGGGCTTTGGCACCGGGGAGCTGTTTTTT
.,TRBV27,once,TRBJ2-7,CASSPFGILYEQYF,TGTGCCAGCAGCCCTTTCGGGATTCTGTACGAGCAGTACTTC
TRBD1,TRBV14,once,TRBJ2-3,CASSPGTGISTDTQYF,TGTGCCAGCAGCCCCGGGACAGGGATCAGCACAGATACGCAGTATTTT
TRBD1,TRBV11-2,.,TRBJ2-7,CASSLERGQAYEQYF,TGTGCCAGCAGCTTAGAAAGGGGACAGGCCTACGAGCAGTACTTC
.,TRBV5-1,.,TRBJ2-7,CASSPDRDITYEQYF,TGCGCCAGCAGCCCGGACCGGGATATAACCTACGAGCAGTACTTC
.,TRBV9,.,TRBJ1-5,CASSAGEGFDQPQHF,TGTGCCAGCAGCGCCGGGGAAGGGTTCGATCAGCCCCAGCATTTT
TRBD2,TRBV6-6,once,TRBJ2-1,CASSYTGGRRQFF,TGTGCCAGCAGTTACACCGGGGGGAGGAGGCAGTTCTTC
.,TRBV14,.,TRBJ2-5,CASSPHPETQYF,TGTGCCAGCAGCCCCCACCCAGAGACCCAGTACTTC
TRBD1,TRBV9,.,TRBJ2-1,CASSTSPYGTVTFIPYNEQFF,TGTGCCAGCAGCACCAGCCCCTACGGGACAGTGACGTTCATACCCTACAATGAGCAGTTCTTC
TRBD2,TRBV11-2,.,TRBJ2-2,CASSFESQAGVNTGELFF,TGTGCCAGCAGCTTCGAATCCCAAGCGGGGGTGAACACCGGGGAGCTGTTTTTT